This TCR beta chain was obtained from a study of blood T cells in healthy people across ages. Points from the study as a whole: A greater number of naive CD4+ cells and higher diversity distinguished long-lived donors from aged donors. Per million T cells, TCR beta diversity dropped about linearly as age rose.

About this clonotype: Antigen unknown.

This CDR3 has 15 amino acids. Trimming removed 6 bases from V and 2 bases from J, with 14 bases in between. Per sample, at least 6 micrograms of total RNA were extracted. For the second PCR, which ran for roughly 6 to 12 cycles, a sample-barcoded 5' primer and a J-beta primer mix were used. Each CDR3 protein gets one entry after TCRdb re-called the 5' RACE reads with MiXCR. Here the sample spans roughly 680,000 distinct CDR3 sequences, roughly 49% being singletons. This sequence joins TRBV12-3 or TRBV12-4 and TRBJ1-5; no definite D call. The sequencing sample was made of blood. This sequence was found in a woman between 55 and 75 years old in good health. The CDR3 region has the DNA TGTGCCAGCAGCTACTTAAGAGGGCGCAATCAGCCCCAGCATTTT. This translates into CASSYLRGRNQPQHF.